This T cell receptor (beta chain) was documented in a study of shared clonotypes between healthy human individuals. Regarding the study as a whole: Among the subsets, naive ones generally showed larger estimated richness than memory ones. Even with large depth, rarefaction showed that sorted-subset sequencing was incomplete.

This CDR3 region has 15 residues. J was trimmed by 3 bases and V by 5 bases; bases with no gene match: 9. Germline-derived CDR1 and CDR2 are KGHSH and LQKENI. CD4+ cells were split into CD45RA+ naive and CD45RA-negative memory subsets. This clone appeared once. Its antigen is not identified. The table came from immunoSEQ multiplex PCR; TCRdb's copy has only in-frame clones and leaves some out. The table shows approximately 2.4 million clones, with 90% to 96% occurring only once. Sequenced material: naive CD4+ T cells sorted from blood. Subset: CD45RA+ positively selected. The receptor was isolated from a man in his late teens or twenties in good health. This chain joins TRBV18 and TRBJ1-2, with 7 positions matching TRBD1. This CDR3 reads CASSSGGTDDYGYTF. The CDR3 DNA is TGTGCCAGCTCATCGGGAGGGACAGACGACTATGGCTACACCTTC.